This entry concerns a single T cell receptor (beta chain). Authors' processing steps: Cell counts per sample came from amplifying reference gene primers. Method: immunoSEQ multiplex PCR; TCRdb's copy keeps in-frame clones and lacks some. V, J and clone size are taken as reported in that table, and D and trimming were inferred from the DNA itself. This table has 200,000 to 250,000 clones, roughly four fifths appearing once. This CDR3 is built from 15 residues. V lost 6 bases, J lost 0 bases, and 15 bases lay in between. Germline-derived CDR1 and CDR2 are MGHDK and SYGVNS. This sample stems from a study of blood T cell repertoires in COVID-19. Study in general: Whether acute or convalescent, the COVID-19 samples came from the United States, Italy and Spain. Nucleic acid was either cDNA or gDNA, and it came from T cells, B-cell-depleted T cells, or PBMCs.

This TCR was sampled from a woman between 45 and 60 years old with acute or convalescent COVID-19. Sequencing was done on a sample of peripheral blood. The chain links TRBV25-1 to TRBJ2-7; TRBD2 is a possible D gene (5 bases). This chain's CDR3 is CASSEGWTDSYEQYF. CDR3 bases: TGTGCCAGCAGCGAGGGATGGACGGACTCCTACGAGCAGTACTTC.